This T cell receptor beta chain was profiled in a study of blood T cell repertoires in COVID-19. Sequencing was performed with immunoSEQ multiplex PCR; in TCRdb, only in-frame clones are kept and a portion is missing. The repertoire includes some 300,000 clones, around nine tenths of them detected once, and around 14% sits in the top ten. The length of the CDR3 is 17 residues. Trimming removed 4 bases from V and 1 base from J, with 17 bases in between. Germline loops: CDR1 SGHVS, CDR2 FNYEAQ. The chain employs TRBV7-6 and TRBJ2-1, with D perhaps matching TRBD1 (6 bases). The sequencing sample was made of peripheral blood. The receptor's source is a woman in her 70s with COVID-19, enrolled during active disease. CDR3 protein: CASSYPTDSASYNEQFF. CDR3 coding DNA: TGTGCCAGCAGCTACCCGACGGACAGCGCATCCTACAATGAGCAGTTCTTC.